The 10 T cell receptor beta chains below come from one sample, sequenced in a study of response to subunit inactivated influenza vaccine. TCRdb re-called the RT-PCR reads with MiXCR, one entry per CDR3 protein. Of 650,000 to 700,000 distinct CDR3 sequences listed, 15% to 18% were seen once; the top ten hold around 10%. The specimen was PBMCs from blood, collected about 11 days after vaccination. The receptors stem from a man aged 45-60 years who received an inactivated influenza vaccine.

The rearrangement links TRBV19 to TRBJ2-3, with 9 bases matching TRBD2. CDR1 and CDR2 (germline): LNHDA, SQIVND (reference sequence). This CDR3 is 16 amino acids long. The V gene end was trimmed by 4 bases and the J gene end by 5 bases; junction bases not matched to a gene: 10. CDR3 nucleotide sequence: TGTGCCAGTAGTACCCCCTCGGCTAGCGGGAAAGATACGCAGTATTTT. This encodes CASSTPSASGKDTQYF.

This clonotype was seen only a few times. This rearrangement joins TRBV29-1 to TRBJ2-1, with 10 bases identical to TRBD1. Germline CDR1 is SQVTM and CDR2 is ANQGSEA. This CDR3 contains 14 residues. Trimming at V came to 7 bases and at J to 3 bases, leaving 6 bases not matched to a gene. The CDR3: CSGAGQGRYNEQFF. The CDR3 DNA reads as TGCAGCGGTGCGGGACAGGGGCGCTACAATGAGCAGTTCTTC.

DNA for the CDR3: TGTGCCAGCAGCTCCATCCGGGGGGGATTGGAGCAGTACTTC. Translation gives CASSSIRGGLEQYF. The V gene is TRBV11-2, the J gene TRBJ2-7; 8 nucleotides line up with TRBD2. Germline CDR1 reads SGHAT; CDR2 reads FQNNGV. Trimming removed 4 bases from V and 7 bases from J; junction bases left unmatched: 9. The CDR3 length is 14 residues.

This clonotype appeared a few times. The J gene is TRBJ2-2, the V gene TRBV2; TRBD1 matches 8 bases. The germline gives CDR1 SNHLY, CDR2 FYNNEI. CDR3 length equals 16 residues. The junction had 4 bases not matched to a gene; V was cut back by 4 bases and J by 0 bases. CDR3 region: CASSAGQGTNTGELFF. Here the CDR3 DNA reads TGTGCCAGCAGTGCCGGACAGGGAACGAACACCGGGGAGCTGTTTTTT.

This clonotype showed up just a few times. This chain connects TRBV7-2 to TRBJ2-5, with D perhaps TRBD2 (6 bases). Trimming took off 2 bases at V and 5 bases at J, with 18 bases between the two ends. The CDR3 spans 16 residues. CDR1 is SGHTA, CDR2 FQGNSA, per germline. The CDR3, as DNA: TGTGCCAGCAGCTTATTCCGGGGGATTGATGGGGAGACCCAGTACTTC. This sequence encodes CASSLFRGIDGETQYF.

This clonotype was counted between two and nine times. V is TRBV10-3 and J is TRBJ2-1, with 8 bases lining up with TRBD2. Germline V CDR1 and CDR2: ENHRY, SYGVKD. V gave up 2 bases and J gave up 9 bases; unmatched junction bases: 6. The CDR3 is made up of 14 amino acids. DNA for the CDR3: TGTGCCATCAGTGAGGGGGTAGCGGGATCTGAGCAGTTCTTC. Amino acid sequence: CAISEGVAGSEQFF.

Ten or more counts support this clonotype. V gene TRBV6-5 combines with J gene TRBJ2-1, with 10 bases matching TRBD1. CDR1 is MNHEY, CDR2 SVGAGI, per germline. J lost 6 bases, V lost 3 bases, and 8 bases had no gene match. The CDR3 covers 16 residues. The CDR3 region is CASSYDRGLAGNEQFF. The CDR3, as DNA: TGTGCCAGCAGTTATGACAGGGGGCTTGCTGGCAATGAGCAGTTCTTC.

This sequence joins TRBV2 and TRBJ2-5; 7 bases are shared with TRBD2. V was pared by 8 bases and J by 1 base, with 7 bases of the junction left unmatched. The germline V gene encodes CDR1 SNHLY and CDR2 FYNNEI. This CDR3 has 14 residues. In DNA form, the CDR3 reads TGTGCCAGCCGGGTCGCTAGCGGCCAAGAGACCCAGTACTTC. Translation gives CASRVASGQETQYF.

This clonotype turned up a few times. The J gene is TRBJ2-2, the V gene TRBV5-1; D unclear. This CDR3 is 15 amino acids long. The germline CDR1 and CDR2 sequences are SGHRS and YFSETQ. The V and J ends lost 0 bases and 1 base respectively, with 7 bases between them. This CDR3 reads CASSLDMVNTGELFF. CDR3 nucleotide sequence: TGCGCCAGCAGCTTGGACATGGTGAACACCGGGGAGCTGTTTTTT.

This chain uses TRBV20-1 with TRBJ2-2, with D possibly called TRBD1 or TRBD2 (5 bases each). The V gene's germline CDR1 is DFQATT and CDR2 SNEGSKA (reference sequence). The CDR3 extends over 16 amino acids. Trimming shortened V by 0 bases and J by 8 bases, and 19 bases separated the two germline ends. CDR3 bases: TGCAGTGCTAGAGATCCAGGGAAAGGAGGAGCGGGGGAGCTGTTTTTT. Amino acid sequence: CSARDPGKGGAGELFF.